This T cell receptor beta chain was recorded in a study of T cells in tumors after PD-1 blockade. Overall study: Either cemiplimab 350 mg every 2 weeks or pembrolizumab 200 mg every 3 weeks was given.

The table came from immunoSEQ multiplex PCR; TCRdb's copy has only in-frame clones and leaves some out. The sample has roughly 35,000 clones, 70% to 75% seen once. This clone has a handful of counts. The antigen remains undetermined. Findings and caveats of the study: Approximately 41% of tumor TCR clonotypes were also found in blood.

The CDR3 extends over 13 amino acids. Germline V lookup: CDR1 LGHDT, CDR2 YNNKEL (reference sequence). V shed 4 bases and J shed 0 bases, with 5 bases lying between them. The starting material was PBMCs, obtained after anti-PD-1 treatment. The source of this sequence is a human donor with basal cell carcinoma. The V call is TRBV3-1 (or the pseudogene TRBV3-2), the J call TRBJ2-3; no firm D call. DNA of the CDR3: TGTGCCAGCAGCCGGCAGAGCACAGATACGCAGTATTTT. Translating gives CASSRQSTDTQYF.